This section outlines one TCR beta chain sequence together with its context. Its antigen has not been determined. No qualities accompany the bases; no much larger clone lies one base away. Participants in the prospective study were aged roughly 18 to 90 years, lived in some 24 United States geographic areas, and enrolled through a virtual design. Cohort assignment in the prospective study relied on participant-reported clinical history from a screening survey and a study questionnaire. In the prospective study, whole blood, serum and a nasopharyngeal or oropharyngeal swab were collected from each participant by mobile phlebotomists. Prospective study participants could optionally give additional blood draws and questionnaires over an approximately 2-month period. Before DNA extraction, blood samples from the prospective study were shipped at room temperature or frozen. TCRbeta CDR3 regions were amplified from genomic DNA by means of the immunoSEQ Assay, a bias-controlled multiplex PCR. Processing in the source paper ran as follows. Nucleated cell counts per sample were estimated from amplification of reference gene primers within the assay. Sequence reads were collapsed and filtered to measure the absolute abundance of every unique TCRbeta CDR3 rearrangement. For each sample, productive Simpson clonality was calculated by taking the square root of Simpson's diversity index across productive rearrangements. TCRdb re-hosts the immuneACCESS table, in-frame sequences only. Its copies lack some clones; in the studies checked, an unresolved V gene accounts for under half of them, and the cause for the rest is not known. D and trimming were read from the DNA, whereas the V and J calls and clone size are those reported in that table. In all, the sample holds around 200,000 clones, and 86% of those were seen once. Together, the top ten hold around 6% of the sample.

The sample is drawn from a study of blood T cell repertoires in COVID-19 (dated by TCRdb to the early 2020s). As for the study more broadly: Samples covering the acute and convalescent phases of COVID-19 were provided by collaborators in the United States, Italy and Spain. Deeply sampled blood TCRbeta repertoires from subjects exposed to, actively infected with, or recovered from COVID-19 were included in the dataset. Where HLA class I and class II types were available, the types were taken from metadata supplied by the sample provider, not from assay-based typing. A freely available public database, intended as a resource for researchers studying the immune response to SARS-CoV-2, is where the repertoires were released. The prospective study material was composed of cDNA or gDNA derived from T cells, B-cell-depleted T cells, or PBMCs. The sample metadata nearly always contained a de-identified subject ID, COVID-19 status, age in years and sex. Samples were obtained from the ongoing ImmuneRACE study (first 160 participants) and from 1,000 to 1,500 subjects provided by 6 global collaborators. The study at large found these results: Clinical and demographic metadata were provided uncurated, with the amount varying by source and participant.

The source is a man aged 40-49 years with acute COVID-19. Sequencing was performed on PBMCs or T cells enriched from blood (not recorded which).

The CDR3 sequence is CASSPRGQGSDTEAFF. The DNA reads as follows: TGTGCCAGCTCACCCCGAGGACAGGGGAGTGACACTGAAGCTTTCTTT. The V and J segments used are TRBV18 and TRBJ1-1, with 9 bases in between that match TRBD1. Measured from the cysteine to the phenylalanine, the CDR3 is 16 residues long. CDR3 DNA only is kept here, 48 bases in frame from base 1. Trimmed from V: 3 bases; trimmed from J: 3 bases; junction bases lacking a gene match: 8. CDR1 and CDR2 are drawn from the germline V gene: KGHSH, LQKENI.